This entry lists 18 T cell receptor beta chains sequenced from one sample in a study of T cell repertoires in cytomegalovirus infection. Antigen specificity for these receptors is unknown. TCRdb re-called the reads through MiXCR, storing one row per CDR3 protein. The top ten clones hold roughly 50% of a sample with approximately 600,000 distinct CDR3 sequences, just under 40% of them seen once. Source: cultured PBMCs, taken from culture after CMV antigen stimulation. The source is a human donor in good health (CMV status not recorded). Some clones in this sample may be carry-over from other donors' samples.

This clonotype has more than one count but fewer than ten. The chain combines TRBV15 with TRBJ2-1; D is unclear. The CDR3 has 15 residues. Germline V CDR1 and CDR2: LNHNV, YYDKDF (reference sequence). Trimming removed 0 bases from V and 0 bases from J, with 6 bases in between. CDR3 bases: TGTGCCACCAGCAGAGATTCCGGCTCCTACAATGAGCAGTTCTTC. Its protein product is CATSRDSGSYNEQFF.

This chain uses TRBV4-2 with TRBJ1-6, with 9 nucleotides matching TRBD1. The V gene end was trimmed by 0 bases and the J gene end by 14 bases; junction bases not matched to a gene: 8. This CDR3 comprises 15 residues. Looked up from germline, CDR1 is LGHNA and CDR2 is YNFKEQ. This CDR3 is CASSQEGQGVTALHF. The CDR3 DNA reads TGTGCCAGCAGCCAAGAGGGACAGGGTGTTACGGCCCTCCACTTT.

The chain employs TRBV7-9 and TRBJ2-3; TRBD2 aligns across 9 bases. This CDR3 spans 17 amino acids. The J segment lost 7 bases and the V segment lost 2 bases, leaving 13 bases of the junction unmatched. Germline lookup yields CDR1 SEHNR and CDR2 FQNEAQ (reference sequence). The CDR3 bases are TGTGCCAGCAGCTTAACAGTAGCGGGGGCCTGGGGTTATACGCAGTATTTT. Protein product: CASSLTVAGAWGYTQYF.

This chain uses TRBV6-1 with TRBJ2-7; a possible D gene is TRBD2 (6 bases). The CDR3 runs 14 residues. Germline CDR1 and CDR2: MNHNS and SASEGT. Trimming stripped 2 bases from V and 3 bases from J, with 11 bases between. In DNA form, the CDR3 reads TGTGCCAGCAGTGAAAATGTGGGAGGCTACGAGCAGTACTTC. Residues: CASSENVGGYEQYF.

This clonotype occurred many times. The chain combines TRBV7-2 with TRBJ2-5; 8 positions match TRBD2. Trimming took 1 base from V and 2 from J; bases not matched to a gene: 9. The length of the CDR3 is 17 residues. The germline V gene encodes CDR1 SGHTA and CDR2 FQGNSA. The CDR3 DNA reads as TGTGCCAGCAGCTTAGAAGGTGTAGCGGGATGGCAAGAGACCCAGTACTTC. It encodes CASSLEGVAGWQETQYF.

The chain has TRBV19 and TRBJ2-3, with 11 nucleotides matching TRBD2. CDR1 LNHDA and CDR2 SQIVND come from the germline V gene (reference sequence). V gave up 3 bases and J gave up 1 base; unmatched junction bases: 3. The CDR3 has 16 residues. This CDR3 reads CASSIPTSGGTDTQYF. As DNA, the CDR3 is TGTGCCAGTAGTATCCCGACTAGCGGGGGCACAGATACGCAGTATTTT.

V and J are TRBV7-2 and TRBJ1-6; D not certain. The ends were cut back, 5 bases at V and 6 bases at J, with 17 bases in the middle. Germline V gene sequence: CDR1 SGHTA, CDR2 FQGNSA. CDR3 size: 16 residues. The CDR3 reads CASSTRGRTLNSPLHF. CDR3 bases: TGTGCCAGCAGCACCCGTGGGCGCACCCTTAATTCACCCCTCCACTTT.

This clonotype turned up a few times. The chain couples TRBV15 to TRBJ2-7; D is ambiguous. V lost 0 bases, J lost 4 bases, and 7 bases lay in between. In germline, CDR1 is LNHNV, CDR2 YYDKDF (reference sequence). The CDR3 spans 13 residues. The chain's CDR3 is CATSRDVRYEQYF. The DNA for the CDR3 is TGTGCCACCAGCAGAGACGTCCGGTACGAGCAGTACTTC.

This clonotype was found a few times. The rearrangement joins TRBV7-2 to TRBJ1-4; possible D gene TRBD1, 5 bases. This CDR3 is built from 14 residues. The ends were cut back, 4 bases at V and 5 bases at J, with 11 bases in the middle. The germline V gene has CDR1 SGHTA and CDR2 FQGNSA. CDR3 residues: CASSSSTVNEKLFF. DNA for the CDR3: TGTGCCAGCAGCTCGTCGACAGTGAATGAAAAACTGTTTTTT. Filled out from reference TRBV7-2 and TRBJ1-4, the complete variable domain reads GAGVSQSPSNKVTEKGKDVELRCDPISGHTALYWYRQSLGQGLEFLIYFQGNSAPDKSGLPSDRFSAERTGGSVSTLTIQRTQQEDSAVYLCASSSSTVNEKLFFGSGTQLSVL.

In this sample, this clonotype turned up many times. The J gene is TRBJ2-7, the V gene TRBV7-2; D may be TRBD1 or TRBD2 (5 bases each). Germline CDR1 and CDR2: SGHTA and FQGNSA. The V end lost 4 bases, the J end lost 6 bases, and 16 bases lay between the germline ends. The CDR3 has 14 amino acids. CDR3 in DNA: TGTGCCAGCAGCTCCTCGGGGCGGCAGGCCGAGCAGTACTTC. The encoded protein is CASSSSGRQAEQYF.

The CDR3 bases are TGTGCCAGCAGCCAAGTGGGGGCCGGGGAGACCCAGTACTTC. Translated: CASSQVGAGETQYF. The chain links TRBV4-2 to TRBJ2-5; TRBD1 is a possible D gene (6 bases). Per germline, CDR1 LGHNA and CDR2 YNFKEQ. Trimming shortened V by 1 base and J by 5 bases, and 11 bases separated the two germline ends. The CDR3 loop spans 14 amino acids.

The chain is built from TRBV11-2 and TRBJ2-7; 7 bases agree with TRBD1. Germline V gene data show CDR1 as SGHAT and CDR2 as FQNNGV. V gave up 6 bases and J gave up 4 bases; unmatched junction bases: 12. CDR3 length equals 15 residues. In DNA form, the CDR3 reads TGTGCCAGCAGACAACTTTCCGGGACAGCGTACGAGCAGTACTTC. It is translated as CASRQLSGTAYEQYF.

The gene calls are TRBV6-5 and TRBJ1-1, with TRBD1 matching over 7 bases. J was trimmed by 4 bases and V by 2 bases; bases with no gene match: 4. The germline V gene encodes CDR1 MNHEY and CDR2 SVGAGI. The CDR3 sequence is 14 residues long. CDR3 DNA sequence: TGTGCCAGCAGTTACGGCAGGGGGAGCACTGAAGCTTTCTTT. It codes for CASSYGRGSTEAFF.

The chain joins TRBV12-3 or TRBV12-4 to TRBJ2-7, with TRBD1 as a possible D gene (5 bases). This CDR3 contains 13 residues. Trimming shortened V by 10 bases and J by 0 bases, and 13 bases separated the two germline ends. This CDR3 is CATTGRASYEQYF. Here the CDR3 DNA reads TGTGCCACCACGGGCAGGGCCTCCTACGAGCAGTACTTC.

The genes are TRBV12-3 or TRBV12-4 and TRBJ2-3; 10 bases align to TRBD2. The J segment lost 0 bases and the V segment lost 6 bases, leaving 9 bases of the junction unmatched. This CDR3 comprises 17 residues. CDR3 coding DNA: TGTGCCAGCAGCCTCGGGACTAGCGTTGCTAGCACAGATACGCAGTATTTT. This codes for CASSLGTSVASTDTQYF.

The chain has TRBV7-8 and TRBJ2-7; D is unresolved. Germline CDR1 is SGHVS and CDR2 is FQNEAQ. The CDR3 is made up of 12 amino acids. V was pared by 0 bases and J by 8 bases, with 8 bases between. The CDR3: CASSLALEKQYF. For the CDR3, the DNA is TGTGCCAGCAGCTTAGCGCTCGAGAAGCAGTACTTC.

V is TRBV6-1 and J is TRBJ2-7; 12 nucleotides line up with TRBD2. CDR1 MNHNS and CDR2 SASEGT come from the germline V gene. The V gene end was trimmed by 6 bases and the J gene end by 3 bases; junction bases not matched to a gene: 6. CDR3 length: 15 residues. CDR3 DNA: TGTGCCAGCAGACCACTGACTAGCGGGAGCTACGAGCAGTACTTC. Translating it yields CASRPLTSGSYEQYF.

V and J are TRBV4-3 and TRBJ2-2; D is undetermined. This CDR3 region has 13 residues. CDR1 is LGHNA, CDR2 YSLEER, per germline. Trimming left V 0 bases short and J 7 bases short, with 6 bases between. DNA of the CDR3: TGCGCCAGCAGCCAAGATCGAGACGGGGAGCTGTTTTTT. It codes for CASSQDRDGELFF.